These 15 T cell receptor beta chains were all obtained from the same sample, sequenced in a study of long-term antiretroviral therapy in people with HIV. immunoSEQ v3.0 was run at survey level. Sequencing used immunoSEQ multiplex PCR; TCRdb keeps in-frame clones, though not all of them. Here the sample spans 21,000 or so clones, roughly 91% being singletons. The source material was unsorted PBMCs, sampled 2.3 years after starting antiretroviral therapy. The receptors stem from a man between 60 and 70 years old with HIV.

J is TRBJ1-1 and V is TRBV10-3; maybe TRBD1 (5 bases). The CDR3 spans 14 residues. Trimming took 4 bases from V and 0 from J, leaving 9 bases between them. Germline V CDR1 and CDR2: ENHRY, SYGVKD. The CDR3 region has the DNA TGTGCCATCAGTGGGGGCCCCATGAACACTGAAGCTTTCTTT. It specifies CAISGGPMNTEAFF.

The sample holds a few counts of this clone. V gene TRBV10-2 combines with J gene TRBJ1-6, with 8 bases matching TRBD1. With 8 bases clipped from V and 10 bases from J, the junction kept 13 bases outside the gene matches. Germline V CDR1 and CDR2: WSHSY, SAAADI. This CDR3 region has 15 residues. This CDR3 is CASAARGLLESPLHF. As DNA, the CDR3 is TGCGCCAGCGCGGCCAGGGGGCTTCTCGAGTCACCCCTCCACTTT.

The chain couples TRBV7-2 to TRBJ1-2; D perhaps matches TRBD1 (5 bases). This CDR3 spans 14 amino acids. Germline V CDR1 and CDR2: SGHTA, FQGNSA. Between the trimmed V and J ends, which lost 1 base and 7 bases, there was a span of 13 bases. This CDR3 reads CASSLEAQRGGYTF. DNA of the CDR3: TGTGCCAGCAGCTTAGAAGCTCAGAGGGGTGGCTACACCTTC.

This clone was observed a few times. V usage is TRBV7-9 and J usage is TRBJ2-7; D uncertain. Germline V CDR1 and CDR2: SEHNR, FQNEAQ (reference sequence). Trimming shortened V by 4 bases and J by 0 bases, and 7 bases separated the two germline ends. The CDR3 contains 13 residues. CDR3: CASSSQTSYEQYF. In nucleotides, the CDR3 is TGTGCCAGCAGCTCCCAGACCTCCTACGAGCAGTACTTC.

This sequence joins TRBV15 and TRBJ2-3; 8 bases fit TRBD1. Germline trimming cut 0 bases from V and 2 bases from J; bases unmatched to any gene: 10. The CDR3 contains 18 residues. Looked up from germline, CDR1 is LNHNV and CDR2 is YYDKDF (reference sequence). CDR3 coding DNA: TGTGCCACCAGCAGAGATCTTGTAGGACAGGGTTCCACAGATACGCAGTATTTT. Its protein product is CATSRDLVGQGSTDTQYF.

About this clone: This CDR3 is also generated by other DNA sequences in the sample. The chain carries TRBV7-3 and TRBJ1-1, with 9 bases that match TRBD1. The germline gives CDR1 SGHTA, CDR2 FQGTGA. The length of the CDR3 is 15 residues. V shed 1 base and J 1 base; nucleotides not matched to a gene: 1. The CDR3 sequence: CASSLMGQGNTEAFF. For the CDR3, the DNA is TGTGCCAGCAGCTTAATGGGACAGGGGAACACTGAAGCTTTCTTT.

This chain joins TRBV7-3 and TRBJ2-3, with D possibly matching TRBD2 (6 bases). Trimming shortened V by 5 bases and J by 0 bases, and 18 bases separated the two germline ends. This CDR3 spans 17 amino acids. The germline gives CDR1 SGHTA, CDR2 FQGTGA. CDR3 residues: CASSLALSGTSTDTQYF. The CDR3 DNA follows: TGTGCCAGCAGCCTCGCTCTCAGTGGGACTAGCACAGATACGCAGTATTTT.

The rearrangement joins TRBV7-2 to TRBJ2-7, with 9 bases identical to TRBD1. The CDR3 consists of 14 residues. Trimming took 4 bases from V and 2 from J; bases not matched to a gene: 3. Germline values: CDR1 SGHTA, CDR2 FQGNSA. DNA for the CDR3: TGTGCCAGCAGCTCGGACAGGGGAGCCTACGAGCAGTACTTC. Translation gives CASSSDRGAYEQYF.

This chain joins TRBV6-6 and TRBJ1-2; D remains unclear. The CDR3 is 15 amino acids. Trimming shortened V by 6 bases and J by 4 bases, and 18 bases separated the two germline ends. Germline assignment: CDR1 MNHNY and CDR2 SVGAGI (reference sequence). The CDR3 region is CASSTVTVYRYGYTF. The CDR3 coding sequence is TGTGCCAGCAGCACGGTTACAGTGTATCGCTATGGCTACACCTTC.

The chain combines TRBV6-1 with TRBJ2-7; TRBD2 matches at 8 bases. The V gene's germline CDR1 is MNHNS and CDR2 SASEGT. The trim removed 7 bases at V and 3 bases at J, leaving 11 bases unmatched. The CDR3 sequence is 15 residues long. CDR3 bases: TGTGCCAGCACCTGGGGGCAACTAGCGGACTACGAGCAGTACTTC. Protein product: CASTWGQLADYEQYF.

The chain combines TRBV4-1 with TRBJ1-1; no clear D. The CDR3 runs 18 residues. The ends were cut back, 2 bases at V and 1 base at J, with 20 bases in the middle. Germline V gene data show CDR1 as MGHRA and CDR2 as YSYEKL. DNA for the CDR3: TGCGCCAGCAGCCAAACATTCCTATTTAGTCGAACGAACACTGAAGCTTTCTTT. It codes for CASSQTFLFSRTNTEAFF.

This clone appeared once. This chain uses TRBV29-1 with TRBJ2-7; 7 bases align to TRBD1. Germline V gene lookup returns CDR1 SQVTM and CDR2 ANQGSEA. Unmatched junction bases numbered 5, after V lost 2 bases and J lost 1 base. The CDR3 length is 14 residues. CDR3 sequence: CSVETGELSYEQYF. The CDR3 DNA reads as TGCAGCGTTGAAACAGGGGAATTGTCCTACGAGCAGTACTTC.

The V and J genes are TRBV18 and TRBJ2-5; D possibly corresponds to TRBD1 (6 bases). Trimming took 0 bases from V and 5 from J, leaving 13 bases between them. The CDR3 spans 15 residues. Germline V gives CDR1 KGHSH, CDR2 LQKENI. The CDR3 reads CASSPPVVGGETQYF. DNA of the CDR3: TGTGCCAGCTCACCACCCGTCGTAGGGGGTGAGACCCAGTACTTC.

J is TRBJ2-3 and V is TRBV6-5, with D unclear. The germline V and J ends were trimmed by 1 base and 1 base, with 6 bases remaining between them. This CDR3 is built from 14 residues. The germline gives CDR1 MNHEY, CDR2 SVGAGI. DNA for the CDR3: TGTGCCAGCAGTTACTTCACAGGCACAGATACGCAGTATTTT. It specifies CASSYFTGTDTQYF.

A single count supports this clone. The chain carries TRBV4-1 and TRBJ1-3; unclear D gene. The CDR3 totals 14 residues. Germline-derived CDR1 and CDR2 are MGHRA and YSYEKL. V was shortened by 1 base and J by 2 bases, with 6 bases between the two germline ends. CDR3 sequence: CASSQGTAGNTIYF. DNA of the CDR3: TGCGCCAGCAGCCAAGGGACGGCTGGAAACACCATATATTTT.